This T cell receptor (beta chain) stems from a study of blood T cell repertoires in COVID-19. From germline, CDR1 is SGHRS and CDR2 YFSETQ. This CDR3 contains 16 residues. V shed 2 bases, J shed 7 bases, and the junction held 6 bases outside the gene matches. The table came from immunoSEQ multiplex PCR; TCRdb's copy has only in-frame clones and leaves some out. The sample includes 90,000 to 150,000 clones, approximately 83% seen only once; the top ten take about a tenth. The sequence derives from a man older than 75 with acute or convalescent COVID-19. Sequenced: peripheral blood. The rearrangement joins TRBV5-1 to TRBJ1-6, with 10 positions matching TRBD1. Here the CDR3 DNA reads TGCGCCAGCAGCTTAAAACCGACAGGGGGCAATTCACCCCTCCACTTT. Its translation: CASSLKPTGGNSPLHF.